These 14 T cell receptor beta chains originate from one sample sequenced in a study of T cell changes during pregnancy in multiple sclerosis. Generated by immunoSEQ multiplex PCR, the TCRdb table keeps only in-frame clones and is missing some. The repertoire holds roughly 40,000 clones, with around 80% as singletons. The sequences come from CD4+ T cells from peripheral blood mononuclear cells, collected before pregnancy. The receptors here all came from a female donor with multiple sclerosis, enrolled in a pregnancy study.

The chain couples TRBV19 to TRBJ1-5; D uncertain. V lost 7 bases to trimming and J lost 7 bases, with 14 bases between them. This CDR3 is 13 amino acids long. In germline, CDR1 is LNHDA, CDR2 SQIVND (reference sequence). CDR3 residues: CASTWRGHQPQHF. The DNA of the CDR3 is TGTGCCAGTACTTGGAGAGGGCACCAGCCCCAGCATTTT.

This clone has only one observation. This chain connects TRBV7-9 to TRBJ2-3, with 7 bases that match TRBD2. V dropped 5 bases and J dropped 2; count of bases not matched to a gene: 13. Germline assignment: CDR1 SEHNR and CDR2 FQNEAQ (reference sequence). CDR3 length: 17 residues. CDR3 sequence: CASSPFTSAQITDTQYF. CDR3 nucleotides: TGTGCCAGCAGCCCTTTCACTAGCGCTCAAATCACAGATACGCAGTATTTT.

In nucleotides, the CDR3 is TGTGCCAGCAGCTTAGTTTGGACAGGGCGAAACACCATATATTTT. Its translation: CASSLVWTGRNTIYF. The V gene is TRBV7-2, the J gene TRBJ1-3; the match to TRBD1 covers 8 bases. The CDR3 consists of 15 residues. Germline assignment: CDR1 SGHTA and CDR2 FQGNSA. The ends lost 1 base at V and 5 bases at J; junction bases unmatched: 4.

V is TRBV6-6 and J is TRBJ2-1, with TRBD2 matching over 7 bases. This CDR3 region has 16 residues. The V segment lost 8 bases and the J segment 5 bases; nucleotides outside the gene matches: 15. CDR1 MNHNY and CDR2 SVGAGI come from the germline V gene (reference sequence). The CDR3 reads CASSSAGVWGDNEQFF. The CDR3 DNA is TGTGCCAGCTCCTCGGCGGGAGTCTGGGGAGACAATGAGCAGTTCTTC.

The rearrangement uses TRBV9 and TRBJ1-2; D may be TRBD1 (5 bases). This CDR3 region has 15 residues. The germline V and J ends were trimmed by 6 bases and 4 bases, with 19 bases remaining between them. The germline CDR1 and CDR2 sequences are SGDLS and YYNGEE. The DNA of the CDR3 is TGTGCCAGCAAGCGGGCTGGGGCCGAGGGCTATGGCTACACCTTC. As protein: CASKRAGAEGYGYTF.

DNA for the CDR3: TGTGCCAGAAAAGAACGTGACAGGGGCACCTACGAGCAGTACTTC. Its translation is CARKERDRGTYEQYF. The chain combines TRBV7-7 with TRBJ2-7, with 8 bases that match TRBD1. Unmatched junction bases numbered 12, after V lost 9 bases and J lost 2 bases. Germline V gene sequence: CDR1 SSHAT, CDR2 FNYEAQ (reference sequence). This CDR3 contains 15 residues. The whole variable domain, filled in from reference TRBV7-7 and TRBJ2-7, reads GAGVSQSPRYKVTKRGQDVTLRCDPISSHATLYWYQQALGQGPEFLTYFNYEAQPDKSGLPSDRFSAERPEGSISTLTIQRTEQRDSAMYRCARKERDRGTYEQYFGPGTRLTVT.

This chain connects TRBV5-1 to TRBJ1-3; 12 nucleotides line up with TRBD1. The CDR3 extends over 15 amino acids. The V gene end was trimmed by 4 bases and the J gene end by 6 bases; junction bases not matched to a gene: 5. The germline CDR1 and CDR2 sequences are SGHRS and YFSETQ. This chain's CDR3 is CASSTGQGAVNTIYF. The DNA for the CDR3 is TGCGCCAGCAGCACGGGACAGGGGGCCGTAAACACCATATATTTT.

This sequence joins TRBV7-8 and TRBJ1-2, with D perhaps TRBD1 (6 bases). V was pared by 5 bases and J by 4 bases, with 14 bases between. The CDR3 consists of 14 residues. Germline V CDR1 and CDR2: SGHVS, FQNEAQ. This CDR3 reads CASSVTGSGYGYTF. The CDR3 DNA follows: TGTGCCAGCAGCGTAACAGGGAGTGGCTATGGCTACACCTTC. Together with reference TRBV7-8 and TRBJ1-2, the CDR3 gives the full variable domain: GAGVSQSPRYKVAKRGQDVALRCDPISGHVSLFWYQQALGQGPEFLTYFQNEAQLDKSGLPSDRFFAERPEGSVSTLKIQRTQQEDSAVYLCASSVTGSGYGYTFGSGTRLTVV.

The count of this clone is one. This chain connects TRBV7-2 to TRBJ1-4, with D possibly matching TRBD1 (6 bases). CDR3 length: 17 amino acids. V lost 5 bases, J lost 6 bases, and 22 bases lay in between. CDR1 is SGHTA, CDR2 FQGNSA, per germline. This CDR3 reads CASSKRTGYDVDEKLFF. The DNA for the CDR3 is TGTGCCAGCAGCAAACGAACAGGGTATGATGTAGATGAAAAACTGTTTTTT.

This chain links TRBV14 with TRBJ2-3; TRBD2 might be the D (6 bases). V lost 4 bases to trimming and J lost 1 base, with 15 bases between them. Germline lookup yields CDR1 SGHDN and CDR2 FVKESK. The CDR3 is 16 residues long. In nucleotides, the CDR3 is TGTGCCAGCAGCCCACTAGCCTCCCTCCGCACAGATACGCAGTATTTT. Protein sequence: CASSPLASLRTDTQYF.

The V gene is TRBV2, the J gene TRBJ2-7, with 9 bases that match TRBD1. Trimming at V came to 6 bases and at J to 4 bases, leaving 7 bases not matched to a gene. Germline loops: CDR1 SNHLY, CDR2 FYNNEI. The length of the CDR3 is 14 residues. The DNA for the CDR3 is TGTGCCAGCAGGGAACCGGGACAGGGATACGAGCAGTACTTC. Protein product: CASREPGQGYEQYF.

The chain is built from TRBV19 and TRBJ2-1, with 12 bases that match TRBD2. Germline values: CDR1 LNHDA, CDR2 SQIVND (reference sequence). This CDR3 is 13 amino acids long. The ends lost 8 bases at V and 10 bases at J; junction bases unmatched: 6. The CDR3 spells CASRTSGTREQFF. CDR3 nucleotides: TGTGCCAGTCGGACTAGCGGGACAAGGGAGCAGTTCTTC.

DNA of the CDR3: TGTGCCAGCAGCTTTTCGATAACCGGGACAGGGGGCGAATACGAGCAGTACTTC. It is translated as CASSFSITGTGGEYEQYF. The chain is built from TRBV11-1 and TRBJ2-7, with TRBD1 identical over 12 bases. After removal of 3 bases from V and 4 bases from J, the junction contained 13 bases not matched to a gene. CDR3 size: 18 residues. Per germline, CDR1 SGHAT and CDR2 FQDESV (reference sequence).

This chain uses TRBV27 with TRBJ2-2, with D possibly being TRBD1 (6 bases). Germline V gene data show CDR1 as MNHEY and CDR2 as SMNVEV (reference sequence). V was cut by 6 bases and J by 3 bases, with 14 bases left in between. The CDR3 totals 15 residues. DNA for the CDR3: TGTGCCAGCAGGAGGGGGTCTAGTGACACCGGGGAGCTGTTTTTT. This translates into CASRRGSSDTGELFF.